This T cell receptor beta chain stems from a study of cytomegalovirus exposure and HLA in healthy donors. At the level of the study: Prior work identified around 120 million unique TCR beta sequences in some 200 million T cells.

Overall study results and limits: Previous analysis showed most TCR beta V segments were productive about 87% or about 30% of the time. Presence/absence analyses assumed roughly uniform sequencing depth across donors. Later on, an analysis found that several of the most significant clusters appeared to be linked to common viral pathogens, which included parvovirus B19.

Both 60 Vbeta primers and 13 Jbeta primers went into the PCR. Sequencing was performed with immunoSEQ multiplex PCR; in TCRdb, only in-frame clones are kept and a portion is missing. The table lists around 270,000 clones, 80% of them singletons. The CDR3 contains 16 residues. Looked up from germline, CDR1 is SGHRS and CDR2 is YFSETQ. The V segment lost 2 bases and the J segment 6 bases; nucleotides outside the gene matches: 8. On this clone: The target antigen is unknown.

This receptor was identified in a girl aged 2 to 10 in good health and CMV-seronegative. The chain joins TRBV5-1 to TRBJ2-3; 11 positions agree with TRBD2. Source material: PBMCs. The CDR3 bases are TGCGCCAGCAGCTTTGGTATAGCGGGGGGGCAGGATACGCAGTATTTT. It translates to CASSFGIAGGQDTQYF.